The source of this TCR beta chain is a study of cytomegalovirus exposure and HLA in healthy donors. Study at large: Across some 400 genotyped donors, roughly 85% landed in the Caucasian-associated ancestry cluster.

In the case of this clone: The target antigen is unknown.

The junction had 4 bases not matched to a gene; V was cut back by 6 bases and J by 6 bases. This CDR3 spans 12 amino acids. CDR1 and CDR2 (germline): SQVTM, ANQGSEA. Primers for the PCR totalled 60 Vbeta and 13 Jbeta. Generated by immunoSEQ multiplex PCR, the TCRdb table keeps only in-frame clones and is missing some. The table lists under 200,000 clones, over 70% of them singletons, with 1% to 1.5% in the top ten. Study conclusions and caveats: Analyzed later, association rates of TCRs varied across HLA loci, with DRB1 most and HLA-C fewest. The authors enumerated over 150 TCR beta chains as linked to cytomegalovirus. It was taken for granted in presence/absence analyses that sequencing depth across donors was roughly uniform.

This sequence was found in a man in his fifties or sixties in good health and CMV-seropositive. The sequenced sample consisted of PBMCs. The chain uses TRBV29-1 and TRBJ2-7; 11 nucleotides agree with TRBD1. The CDR3 DNA follows: TGCAGCGTGGCTGGGACAGGGGGCGAGCAGTACTTC. It is translated as CSVAGTGGEQYF.